This TCR beta chain was obtained from a study of shared clonotypes between healthy human individuals. As to this clone: Its antigen is not identified.

The CDR3 has 15 amino acids. Looked up from germline, CDR1 is LNHDA and CDR2 is SQIVND (reference sequence). Trimming took off 2 bases at V and 2 bases at J, with 9 bases between the two ends. General study results and limits: Limited genetic and exposure-history diversity came from having few donors. Although depth was large, rarefaction showed that sequencing of the sorted subsets was incomplete.

Genomic DNA (from each subset) was split evenly across several immunoSEQ plates. Per the study methods: ImmunoSEQ output lacked quality scores and full-length reads, limiting matched filtering. Here immunoSEQ multiplex PCR was the method, and the copy in TCRdb shows in-frame clones only, minus some. V and J calls and clone size are copied from that table; D and trimming were computed from the DNA. Found here are some 2.3 million clones, 85% to 95% of them singletons; the top ten hold under 0.45%. The chain links TRBV19 to TRBJ1-4, with unresolved D. The sample consisted of naive CD4+ T cells from PBMCs. Described subset: CD45RA+ positively selected. The source is a man aged 18-30 years in good health. Some clones in this sample may be carry-over from other donors' samples. This CDR3 is CASSISRHTNEKLFF. CDR3 nucleotides: TGTGCCAGTAGTATAAGCCGACATACTAATGAAAAACTGTTTTTT.